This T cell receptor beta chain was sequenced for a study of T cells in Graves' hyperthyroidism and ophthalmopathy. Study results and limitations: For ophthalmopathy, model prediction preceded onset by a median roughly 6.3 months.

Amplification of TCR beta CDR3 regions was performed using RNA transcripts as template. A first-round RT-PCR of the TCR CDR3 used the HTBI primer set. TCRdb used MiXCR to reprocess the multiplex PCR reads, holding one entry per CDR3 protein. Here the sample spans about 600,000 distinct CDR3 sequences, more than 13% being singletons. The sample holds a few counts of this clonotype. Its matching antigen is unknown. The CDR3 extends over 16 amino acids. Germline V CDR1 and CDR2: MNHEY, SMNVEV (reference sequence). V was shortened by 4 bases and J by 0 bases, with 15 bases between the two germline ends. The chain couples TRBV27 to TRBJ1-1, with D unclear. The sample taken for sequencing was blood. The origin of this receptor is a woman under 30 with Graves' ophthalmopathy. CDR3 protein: CASSSTTAGVNTEAFF. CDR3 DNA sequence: TGTGCCAGCAGTTCTACTACAGCGGGAGTGAACACTGAAGCTTTCTTT.